One sample yielded the 13 T cell receptor beta chains listed below, sequenced in a study of blood T cell repertoires in COVID-19. Libraries were prepared by immunoSEQ multiplex PCR; TCRdb keeps only in-frame clonotypes and omits some of them. The sample lists over 250,000 clones; 89% were seen once. Sequencing was performed on peripheral blood. These receptors all stem from a man between 50 and 59 years old with acute or convalescent COVID-19.

This clone was observed a single time. The chain uses TRBV13 and TRBJ1-6; 8 bases line up with TRBD1. The CDR3 is made up of 16 amino acids. Germline CDR1 and CDR2: PRHDT and FYEKMQ (reference sequence). The ends lost 2 bases at V and 7 bases at J; junction bases unmatched: 7. CDR3 region: CASSLRTGLSNSPLHF. The CDR3, as DNA: TGTGCCAGCAGCTTACGGACAGGGTTGAGCAATTCACCCCTCCACTTT.

The genes are TRBV18 and TRBJ1-1; D uncertain. V dropped 4 bases and J dropped 1 base, with 10 bases sitting between them. The CDR3 extends over 14 amino acids. Germline CDR1 KGHSH, CDR2 LQKENI. The CDR3 DNA follows: TGTGCCAGCTCACTGGGCGGGGAGAACACTGAAGCTTTCTTT. Its protein is CASSLGGENTEAFF. The full variable domain, in which reference TRBV18 and TRBJ1-1 provide the parts outside the CDR3, is NAGVMQNPRHLVRRRGQEARLRCSPMKGHSHVYWYRQLPEEGLKFMVYLQKENIIDESGMPKERFSAEFPKEGPSILRIQQVVRGDSAAYFCASSLGGENTEAFFGQGTRLTVV.

This chain uses TRBV5-1 with TRBJ2-7; D not resolved. The CDR3 extends over 14 amino acids. CDR1 is SGHRS and CDR2 is YFSETQ in the germline V gene. Trimming took 0 bases from V and 7 from J, leaving 14 bases between them. CDR3 nucleotides: TGCGCCAGCAGCTTGGAATCCTTCCCGGGTGAGCAGTACTTC. Encoded protein: CASSLESFPGEQYF.

The rearrangement joins TRBV12-3 or TRBV12-4 to TRBJ1-1, with D tentatively TRBD1 (5 bases). The V and J ends lost 6 bases and 3 bases respectively, with 11 bases between them. The CDR3 has 13 residues. The CDR3 spells CASSRGGYTEAFF. CDR3 nucleotides: TGTGCCAGCAGCCGGGGGGGGTACACTGAAGCTTTCTTT.

The V and J genes are TRBV5-6 and TRBJ1-1; 9 nucleotides line up with TRBD1. The CDR3 consists of 14 residues. Germline V gives CDR1 SGHDT, CDR2 YYEEEE. V shed 5 bases and J 8 bases; nucleotides not matched to a gene: 10. The CDR3 protein is CASSRGTGFSEAFF. In DNA, the CDR3 is TGTGCCAGCAGTCGAGGGACAGGGTTCTCGGAAGCTTTCTTT.

Comment on this clone: Sequence at one end of the junction differs from germline and may be a read error. The chain joins TRBV7-7 to TRBJ2-2; 11 nucleotides match TRBD2. Germline V gene data show CDR1 as SSHAT and CDR2 as FNYEAQ (reference sequence). This CDR3 is built from 15 residues. The CDR3 DNA reads TGTGCTAGCAGCTATAGCGGGGGGGCCACCGGGGAGCTGTTTTTT. Translation: CASSYSGGATGELFF.

The chain recombines TRBV5-6 with TRBJ2-7; 8 nucleotides line up with TRBD2. The germline gives CDR1 SGHDT, CDR2 YYEEEE. The CDR3 contains 16 residues. Trimming removed 1 base from V and 0 bases from J; junction bases left unmatched: 6. For the CDR3, the DNA is TGTGCCAGCAGCTTGTCTTACGGGGGGGCCTCCTACGAGCAGTACTTC. This sequence encodes CASSLSYGGASYEQYF.

This clone was recorded only once. The rearrangement uses TRBV6-2 or TRBV6-3 and TRBJ2-3; possible D gene TRBD2, 5 bases. Germline-derived CDR1 and CDR2 are MNHEY and SVGEGT. V was clipped by 0 bases and J by 7 bases, with 14 bases between them. This CDR3 region has 15 residues. The chain's CDR3 is CASSYSARGRHTQYF. CDR3 nucleotide sequence: TGTGCCAGCAGTTACTCCGCTAGAGGGCGTCATACGCAGTATTTT.

The chain carries TRBV2 and TRBJ1-3; no firm D call. This CDR3 spans 15 amino acids. Germline V gives CDR1 SNHLY, CDR2 FYNNEI. V lost 1 base and J 0 bases, leaving 7 bases between the germline ends. The CDR3 coding sequence is TGTGCCAGCAGTGAAGGGGAGTCCTCTGGAAACACCATATATTTT. Translation: CASSEGESSGNTIYF.

The chain is built from TRBV9 and TRBJ2-6, with a weak D call TRBD1 (5 bases). The CDR3 is made up of 18 amino acids. Per germline, CDR1 SGDLS and CDR2 YYNGEE. V was shortened by 3 bases and J by 0 bases, with 16 bases between the two germline ends. Here the CDR3 DNA reads TGTGCCAGCAGCGCGCCCCTCAGGGTCGGCTCTGGGGCCAACGTCCTGACTTTC. It is translated as CASSAPLRVGSGANVLTF.

The J gene is TRBJ2-5, the V gene TRBV6-5, with D uncertain. Germline values: CDR1 MNHEY, CDR2 SVGAGI. The CDR3 extends over 13 amino acids. Trimming took 2 bases from V and 4 from J, leaving 8 bases between them. CDR3 DNA: TGTGCCAGCAGTTACGACATTGGAGAGACCCAGTACTTC. Its translation is CASSYDIGETQYF.

The gene calls are TRBV6-5 and TRBJ1-1; possibly TRBD1 for D (5 bases). Germline CDR1 reads MNHEY; CDR2 reads SVGAGI. Trimming removed 10 bases from V and 4 bases from J, with 19 bases in between. The CDR3 has 14 residues. The CDR3 DNA reads TGTGCCATCCGGCGGGGGACGTCAATCACTGAAGCTTTCTTT. As protein: CAIRRGTSITEAFF.

This rearrangement joins TRBV2 to TRBJ2-3, with D possibly TRBD2 on 7 matching bases. The CDR3 runs to 12 residues. Trimming took 11 bases from V and 6 from J, leaving 15 bases between them. CDR1 and CDR2 from the germline V gene are SNHLY and FYNNEI. The CDR3 bases are TGTGCCTCCCGGGGGGCCGGGGATACGCAGTATTTT. Protein: CASRGAGDTQYF. Complete variable domain (other parts from reference TRBV2 and TRBJ2-3): EPEVTQTPSHQVTQMGQEVILRCVPISNHLYFYWYRQILGQKVEFLVSFYNNEISEKSEIFDDQFSVERPDGSNFTLKIRSTKLEDSAMYFCASRGAGDTQYFGPGTRLTVL.